Sequencing of this T cell receptor beta chain was carried out in a study of shared clonotypes between healthy human individuals. The study, taken as a whole, reports: Rarefaction revealed incomplete sorted-subset sequencing despite large depth.

A note on this clone: Its specificity is unknown.

The CDR3 sequence is 15 residues long. Trimming pared 0 bases from V and 5 bases from J, leaving 13 bases between. Germline CDR1 reads SGHTA; CDR2 reads FQGNSA. In the sorted-subset replicate PCRs, approximately 200 ng DNA, around 30,000 T cell genomes, was used. The protocol was immunoSEQ multiplex PCR, while the TCRdb copy is restricted to in-frame clones and leaves out a portion. The sample contains about 990,000 clones, approximately 78% of which appear only once. All donors were Caucasian adults living in Nashville, Tennessee. Sequencing used memory CD4+ T cells from PBMCs. Subset specified: CD45RA-negative fraction. The source is a man aged 18-30 years in good health. Some clones in this sample may be carry-over from other donors' samples. This rearrangement joins TRBV7-2 to TRBJ2-5; D could derive from TRBD1 or TRBD2 (6 bases each). The CDR3 region is CASSLASIGGETQYF. Written as DNA, the CDR3 is TGTGCCAGCAGCTTAGCGAGTATAGGGGGGGAGACCCAGTACTTC.